This TCR beta chain was sequenced for a study of blood T cell repertoires in COVID-19. Some clones are missing from TCRdb's copy, which holds only in-frame ones; the method was immunoSEQ multiplex PCR. This sample has some 160,000 clones; around 89% occur once, and the top ten carry roughly 3.1%. V gave up 7 bases and J gave up 7 bases; unmatched junction bases: 3. From germline, CDR1 is SNHLY and CDR2 FYNNEI. The length of the CDR3 is 13 residues. The chain uses TRBV2 and TRBJ2-2; 10 nucleotides agree with TRBD1. The receptor comes from a man between 60 and 70 years old with acute or convalescent COVID-19. What was sequenced was peripheral blood. CDR3 nucleotides: TGTGCCAGCACGGGACAGGGGCTCGGGGAGCTGTTTTTT. Protein sequence: CASTGQGLGELFF.